Here is one T cell receptor (beta chain) with its context. Its antigen is as yet unknown. The entry originates in a study of identical twins. Study findings and constraints: The abundant beta clonotypes from cord blood had fewer insertions, and memory repertoires had none of this. Those out-of-frame alpha sequences shared by twins showed an excess of low generation probability.

The CDR3 runs 12 residues. Germline values: CDR1 ENHRY, CDR2 SYGVKD. V was cut by 7 bases and J by 6 bases, with 9 bases left in between. TCRdb used MiXCR to reprocess the 5' RACE reads, holding one entry per CDR3 protein. The table has around 490,000 distinct CDR3 sequences, about 20% seen once; the top ten hold more than 0.4%. These data also formed part of another study, on yellow fever vaccine responses in identical twins. Turning to that study: Vaccine T cell responses of twins reportedly seemed partly convergent and partly personalized.

The chain links TRBV10-3 to TRBJ2-2; D possibly corresponds to TRBD1 (6 bases). The origin of this receptor is a woman younger than 30 in good health. The specimen was CD4+ T cells sorted from blood. CDR3 coding DNA: TGTGCCATCACTAAGGGGGCCGGGGAGCTGTTTTTT. It translates to CAITKGAGELFF.